These 25 T cell receptor beta chains were all obtained from the same sample, sequenced in a study of identical twins. TCRdb re-derived calls from the 5' RACE reads in MiXCR, one entry per CDR3 protein. In the table there are a few hundred thousand distinct CDR3 sequences, nearly 10% of which are singletons. These same data were also listed under a study on yellow fever vaccine responses in identical twins.

Source material: PBMCs. Source of these receptors: a woman between 18 and 29 years old in good health.

This clonotype was observed at least ten times. CDR3 sequence reads: CASSPGQGARGYTF. The CDR3 nucleotides read TGTGCCAGCAGCCCCGGACAGGGGGCGCGTGGCTACACCTTC. The chain is built from TRBV27 and TRBJ1-2; 11 bases match TRBD1. The V gene's germline CDR1 is MNHEY and CDR2 SMNVEV (reference sequence). The CDR3 covers 14 residues. J gave up 7 bases and V 6 bases, and 7 bases lay outside the gene matches.

This clonotype was found many times. CDR3 sequence reads: CASSSLLAGNEQFF. The CDR3 DNA follows: TGTGCCAGCAGCTCGCTGTTGGCGGGGAATGAGCAGTTCTTC. The V call is TRBV7-2, the J call TRBJ2-1, with a weak D call TRBD2 (6 bases). The V and J ends lost 4 bases and 7 bases respectively, with 14 bases between them. This CDR3 region has 14 residues. Looked up from germline, CDR1 is SGHTA and CDR2 is FQGNSA. The full variable domain, with the rest looked up from reference TRBV7-2 and TRBJ2-1, is GAGVSQSPSNKVTEKGKDVELRCDPISGHTALYWYRQSLGQGLEFLIYFQGNSAPDKSGLPSDRFSAERTGGSVSTLTIQRTQQEDSAVYLCASSSLLAGNEQFFGPGTRLTVL.

This clonotype was detected many times. The V gene is TRBV4-3, the J gene TRBJ2-7; TRBD1 agrees at 12 bases. This CDR3 region has 17 residues. Germline V gene data show CDR1 as LGHNA and CDR2 as YSLEER. Trimming removed 2 bases from V and 5 bases from J; junction bases left unmatched: 10. CDR3: CASSQHGTGGAENEQYF. The CDR3 DNA sequence: TGCGCCAGCAGCCAACATGGGACAGGGGGCGCTGAGAACGAGCAGTACTTC.

This chain links TRBV4-3 with TRBJ2-7, with a weak D call TRBD1 (6 bases). Germline V gene data show CDR1 as LGHNA and CDR2 as YSLEER. CDR3 size: 14 residues. V was clipped by 0 bases and J by 3 bases, with 9 bases between them. The CDR3 spells CASSQDRTVYEQYF. The CDR3 bases are TGCGCCAGCAGCCAAGATCGGACAGTCTACGAGCAGTACTTC.

This clonotype has ten or more counts. V is TRBV4-1 and J is TRBJ2-7; 9 bases fit TRBD1. V was pared by 1 base and J by 0 bases, with 4 bases of the junction left unmatched. The CDR3 spans 16 residues. Germline V lookup: CDR1 MGHRA, CDR2 YSYEKL. The CDR3 DNA reads as TGCGCCAGCAGCCAAGTGCCGACAGGGGGCTCCTACGAGCAGTACTTC. Translated, it gives CASSQVPTGGSYEQYF.

This clonotype appeared a few times. The chain employs TRBV7-3 and TRBJ2-3, with 7 bases that match TRBD2. V shed 5 bases and J 6 bases; nucleotides not matched to a gene: 8. This CDR3 has 14 amino acids. The germline gives CDR1 SGHTA, CDR2 FQGTGA. In DNA form, the CDR3 reads TGTGCCAGCAGCCTCCTCTCAGCGGGGGATACGCAGTATTTT. This encodes CASSLLSAGDTQYF. The whole variable domain, filled in from reference TRBV7-3 and TRBJ2-3, reads GAGVSQTPSNKVTEKGKYVELRCDPISGHTALYWYRQSLGQGPEFLIYFQGTGAADDSGLPNDRFFAVRPEGSVSTLKIQRTERGDSAVYLCASSLLSAGDTQYFGPGTRLTVL.

This clonotype was seen only a few times. The rearrangement joins TRBV3-1 to TRBJ1-2, with a tentative D call TRBD1 (5 bases). Trimming shortened V by 2 bases and J by 4 bases, and 17 bases separated the two germline ends. Looked up from germline, CDR1 is LGHDT and CDR2 is YNNKEL (reference sequence). The length of the CDR3 is 16 residues. The CDR3 loop reads CASSQSPGGETYGYTF. Here the CDR3 DNA reads TGTGCCAGCAGCCAATCACCGGGAGGGGAGACCTATGGCTACACCTTC.

V is TRBV27 and J is TRBJ2-7; 7 bases are shared with TRBD1. The length of the CDR3 is 14 residues. CDR1 and CDR2 (germline): MNHEY, SMNVEV (reference sequence). With V trimmed by 5 bases and J by 3 bases, 7 bases remained unmatched. Written as DNA, the CDR3 is TGTGCCAGCAGTCACAGGGGACCCTTCTACGAGCAGTACTTC. It codes for CASSHRGPFYEQYF.

This clonotype was detected ten times or more. The J gene is TRBJ2-7, the V gene TRBV12-3 or TRBV12-4; the match to TRBD2 covers 11 bases. V gave up 6 bases and J gave up 1 base; unmatched junction bases: 2. The CDR3 length is 14 residues. The DNA of the CDR3 is TGTGCCAGCAGGACTAGCGGGGAGTCCTACGAGCAGTACTTC. It yields the protein CASRTSGESYEQYF.

This clonotype was counted many times. The V gene is TRBV20-1, the J gene TRBJ2-1; no clear D. This CDR3 is 13 amino acids long. Germline CDR1 is DFQATT and CDR2 is SNEGSKA (reference sequence). V lost 5 bases, J lost 4 bases, and 12 bases lay in between. The CDR3 protein is CSASYDNYNEQFF. CDR3 bases: TGCAGTGCTTCCTACGACAATTACAATGAGCAGTTCTTC.

The rearrangement uses TRBV10-3 and TRBJ2-7; possibly TRBD2 for D (5 bases). V dropped 10 bases and J dropped 0 bases, with 19 bases sitting between them. Germline CDR1 reads ENHRY; CDR2 reads SYGVKD. This CDR3 comprises 15 residues. CDR3 bases: TGTGCCACCCTGGGCCTTTCTGGGAGCTCCTACGAGCAGTACTTC. Its translation is CATLGLSGSSYEQYF.

At least ten counts were recorded for this clonotype. The V call is TRBV12-3 or TRBV12-4, the J call TRBJ1-5; 7 bases line up with TRBD1. V shed 5 bases and J 2 bases; nucleotides not matched to a gene: 6. The CDR3 runs to 15 residues. For the CDR3, the DNA is TGTGCCAGCAGTCTCACAGGGGTGGGCAATCAGCCCCAGCATTTT. Residues: CASSLTGVGNQPQHF.

This chain connects TRBV5-1 to TRBJ2-3; D unclear. Germline CDR1 and CDR2: SGHRS and YFSETQ. The V end lost 3 bases, the J end lost 6 bases, and 17 bases lay between the germline ends. This CDR3 has 15 residues. DNA for the CDR3: TGCGCCAGCAGCTCCGACGGAAGAAAGGAGGATACGCAGTATTTT. It yields the protein CASSSDGRKEDTQYF.

V and J are TRBV7-9 and TRBJ1-4; 9 bases fit TRBD1. CDR3 length: 15 amino acids. Germline CDR1 and CDR2: SEHNR and FQNEAQ (reference sequence). With V trimmed by 5 bases and J by 4 bases, 5 bases remained unmatched. In nucleotides, the CDR3 is TGTGCCAGCAGCAGACAGGGGGTTGGTAATGAAAAACTGTTTTTT. Protein product: CASSRQGVGNEKLFF.

The CDR3 DNA follows: TGTGCCAGCAGCTTAGTAGGACTAGCGCCCTACGAGCAGTACTTC. Its translation: CASSLVGLAPYEQYF. The V call is TRBV7-9, the J call TRBJ2-7, with 9 bases aligning to TRBD2. The CDR3 loop spans 15 amino acids. Germline CDR1 reads SEHNR; CDR2 reads FQNEAQ (reference sequence). Trimming removed 1 base from V and 2 bases from J; junction bases left unmatched: 3.

Here the CDR3 reads CASSGGDLQETQYF. Written as DNA, the CDR3 is TGTGCCAGCAGCGGGGGAGATCTTCAAGAGACCCAGTACTTC. The J gene is TRBJ2-5, the V gene TRBV5-6; D might be TRBD1 or TRBD2, each matching 5 bases. This CDR3 comprises 14 residues. CDR1 is SGHDT, CDR2 YYEEEE, per germline. V lost 4 bases to trimming and J lost 2 bases, with 12 bases between them. The full variable domain, with the rest looked up from reference TRBV5-6 and TRBJ2-5, is DAGVTQSPTHLIKTRGQQVTLRCSPKSGHDTVSWYQQALGQGPQFIFQYYEEEERQRGNFPDRFSGHQFPNYSSELNVNALLLGDSALYLCASSGGDLQETQYFGPGTRLLVL.

This clonotype was observed a handful of times. The V gene is TRBV6-5, the J gene TRBJ2-1; 15 nucleotides line up with TRBD2. Unmatched junction bases numbered 4, after V lost 2 bases and J lost 8 bases. CDR3 length: 16 amino acids. Germline V gives CDR1 MNHEY, CDR2 SVGAGI. CDR3 in DNA: TGTGCCAGCAGTTACGGGGGACTAGCGGGAGGCCATGAGCAGTTCTTC. Translating it yields CASSYGGLAGGHEQFF.

V is TRBV5-1 and J is TRBJ2-2; TRBD2 agrees at 7 bases. V dropped 1 base and J dropped 1; count of bases not matched to a gene: 4. CDR3 size: 16 residues. Looked up from germline, CDR1 is SGHRS and CDR2 is YFSETQ. The CDR3 DNA reads as TGCGCCAGCAGCTTGAATCCTAGCGGGAACACCGGGGAGCTGTTTTTT. It specifies CASSLNPSGNTGELFF.

V gene TRBV20-1 combines with J gene TRBJ2-3; D may be TRBD1 or TRBD2 (5 bases each). Deletions cut 5 bases from V and 2 bases from J, with 14 bases between. Looked up from germline, CDR1 is DFQATT and CDR2 is SNEGSKA (reference sequence). The CDR3 runs to 14 residues. The CDR3 coding sequence is TGCAGTGCTCGGCCGGGACGGACCACAGATACGCAGTATTTT. Protein sequence: CSARPGRTTDTQYF.

The chain uses TRBV27 and TRBJ2-1; no definite D call. The germline V gene has CDR1 MNHEY and CDR2 SMNVEV (reference sequence). V lost 5 bases and J lost 5, with 16 bases in between. This CDR3 spans 15 amino acids. The DNA for the CDR3 is TGTGCCAGCAGTATCCTGGCCCCGATTAACAATGAGCAGTTCTTC. Translating it yields CASSILAPINNEQFF.

DNA of the CDR3: TGTGCCAGCAGCCAAGAAACTAGCGACGGCACCGGGGAGCTGTTTTTT. This codes for CASSQETSDGTGELFF. The chain links TRBV4-2 to TRBJ2-2; TRBD2 matches at 7 bases. The germline V gene encodes CDR1 LGHNA and CDR2 YNFKEQ. Trimming cost V 0 bases and J 4 bases; bases outside gene matches: 5. The CDR3 runs 16 residues.

The rearrangement joins TRBV2 to TRBJ2-1; TRBD1 might be the D (6 bases). V dropped 6 bases and J dropped 4 bases, with 16 bases sitting between them. This CDR3 has 15 residues. CDR1 is SNHLY and CDR2 is FYNNEI in the germline V gene. This CDR3 reads CASSQDRDRYNEQFF. The DNA of the CDR3 is TGTGCCAGCAGCCAAGACCGAGACAGGTACAATGAGCAGTTCTTC.

This clonotype was seen many times. The chain couples TRBV4-2 to TRBJ2-3, with 13 positions matching TRBD2. This CDR3 comprises 18 residues. V lost 0 bases, J lost 4 bases, and 7 bases stayed unmatched. From germline, CDR1 is LGHNA and CDR2 YNFKEQ. The CDR3 here is CASSQDLGGLAGADTQYF. CDR3 in DNA: TGTGCCAGCAGCCAAGATTTGGGCGGACTAGCGGGAGCAGATACGCAGTATTTT.

The V call is TRBV6-2 or TRBV6-3, the J call TRBJ2-4; D not resolved. The CDR3 is 18 residues long. Looked up from germline, CDR1 is MNHEY and CDR2 is SVGEGT. V was clipped by 6 bases and J by 0 bases, with 21 bases between them. The CDR3 region is CASSPLWVSSLAKNIQYF. CDR3 nucleotides: TGTGCCAGCAGCCCTCTATGGGTCTCTTCTCTAGCCAAAAACATTCAGTACTTC.

There are many counts of this clonotype. The gene calls are TRBV12-3 or TRBV12-4 and TRBJ1-6, with D perhaps TRBD1 (5 bases). With 10 bases removed from V and 9 bases from J, the gap between germline ends came to 16 bases. The CDR3 has 13 amino acids. The CDR3 nucleotides are TGTGCCATCGCGTGGGGCGACCGTTCACCCCTCCACTTT. It encodes CAIAWGDRSPLHF.